This T cell receptor beta chain derives from a study of control samples from healthy donors and cancer patients (TCRdb year 2020). Per the germline V gene, SGDLS is the CDR1 and YYNGEE is the CDR2. The CDR3 measures 15 amino acids from cysteine to phenylalanine. The sequence is cut down to CDR3 DNA, 45 bases in frame from base 1. V and J lose 4 bases and 1 base, and a span of 15 bases separates them. Turning to this clone: Its specific antigen is unknown. No base-level quality is on record; no much larger clone is a single base apart.

The library came from the immunoSEQ multiplex PCR assay. As stored in TCRdb, this immuneACCESS dataset retains in-frame rearrangements with V and J assigned. A fraction of the clones does not appear; measured against another copy, unresolved V genes explain less than half of the discrepancy, and the remainder lacks a known reason. The sample table records 150,000 to 190,000 clones; about 93% of these occur just once. Approximately 2.5% of the sample is held by the ten biggest clonotypes. This TCR was recovered from a man aged 50-60 years in good health. What was sequenced was blood. The V and J genes are TRBV9 and TRBJ2-7; the D gene is perhaps TRBD2, on 5 matching bases. The CDR3 region reads CASSIRSGISYEQYF. The nucleotide sequence reads TGTGCCAGCAGCATCCGCTCCGGGATATCCTACGAGCAGTACTTC.